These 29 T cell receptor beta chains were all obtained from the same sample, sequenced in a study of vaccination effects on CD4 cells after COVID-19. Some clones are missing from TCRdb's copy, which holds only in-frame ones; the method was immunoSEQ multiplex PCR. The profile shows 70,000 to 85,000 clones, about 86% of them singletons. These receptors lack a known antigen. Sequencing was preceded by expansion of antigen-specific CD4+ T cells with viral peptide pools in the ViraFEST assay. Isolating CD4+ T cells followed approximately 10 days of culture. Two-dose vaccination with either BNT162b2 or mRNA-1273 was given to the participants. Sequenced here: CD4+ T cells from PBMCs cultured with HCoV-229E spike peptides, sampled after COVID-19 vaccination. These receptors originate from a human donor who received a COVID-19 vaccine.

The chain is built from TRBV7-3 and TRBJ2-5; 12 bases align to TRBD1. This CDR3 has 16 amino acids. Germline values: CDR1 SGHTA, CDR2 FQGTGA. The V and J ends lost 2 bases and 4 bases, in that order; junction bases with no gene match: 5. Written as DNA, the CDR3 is TGTGCCAGCAGCTTAGTGGGACAGGGGGCAGGAGAGACCCAGTACTTC. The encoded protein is CASSLVGQGAGETQYF. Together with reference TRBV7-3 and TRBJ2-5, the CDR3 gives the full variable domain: GAGVSQTPSNKVTEKGKYVELRCDPISGHTALYWYRQSLGQGPEFLIYFQGTGAADDSGLPNDRFFAVRPEGSVSTLKIQRTERGDSAVYLCASSLVGQGAGETQYFGPGTRLLVL.

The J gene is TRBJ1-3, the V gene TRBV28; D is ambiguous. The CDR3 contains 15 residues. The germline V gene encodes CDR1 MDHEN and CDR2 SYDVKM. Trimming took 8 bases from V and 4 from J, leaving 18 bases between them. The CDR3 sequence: CASHAGEGTGNTIYF. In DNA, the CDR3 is TGTGCCAGCCATGCCGGGGAGGGAACGGGAAACACCATATATTTT.

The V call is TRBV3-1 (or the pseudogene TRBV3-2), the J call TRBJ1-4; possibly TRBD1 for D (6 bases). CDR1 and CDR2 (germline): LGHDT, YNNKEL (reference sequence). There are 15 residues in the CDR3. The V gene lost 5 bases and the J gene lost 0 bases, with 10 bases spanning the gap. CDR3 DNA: TGTGCCAGCAGCACCACAGGGCCAACTAATGAAAAACTGTTTTTT. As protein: CASSTTGPTNEKLFF.

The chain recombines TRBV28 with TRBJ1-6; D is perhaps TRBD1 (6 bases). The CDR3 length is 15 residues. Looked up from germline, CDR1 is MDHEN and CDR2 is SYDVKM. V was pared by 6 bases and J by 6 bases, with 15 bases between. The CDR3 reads CASRVTGISNSPLHF. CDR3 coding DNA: TGTGCCAGCAGAGTCACAGGGATAAGTAATTCACCCCTCCACTTT.

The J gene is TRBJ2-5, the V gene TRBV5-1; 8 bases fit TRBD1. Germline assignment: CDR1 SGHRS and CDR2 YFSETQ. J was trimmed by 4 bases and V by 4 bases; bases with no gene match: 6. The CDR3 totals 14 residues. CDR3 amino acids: CASSGGQGIETQYF. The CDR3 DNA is TGCGCCAGCAGCGGCGGACAGGGAATAGAGACCCAGTACTTC.

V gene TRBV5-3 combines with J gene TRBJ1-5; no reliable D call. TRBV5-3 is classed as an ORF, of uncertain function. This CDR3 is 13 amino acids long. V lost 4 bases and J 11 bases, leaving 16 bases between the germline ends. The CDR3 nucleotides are TGTGCCAGAAGCCCTTTACCGGCCGGGGCCCAGCATTTT. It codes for CARSPLPAGAQHF.

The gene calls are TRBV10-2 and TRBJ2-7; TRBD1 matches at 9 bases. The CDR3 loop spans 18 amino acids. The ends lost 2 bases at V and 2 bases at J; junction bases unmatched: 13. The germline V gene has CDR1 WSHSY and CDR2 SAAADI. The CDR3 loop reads CASSERTGVGHRPYEQYV. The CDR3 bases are TGCGCCAGCAGTGAGAGGACAGGGGTTGGCCATCGACCCTACGAGCAGTACGTC.

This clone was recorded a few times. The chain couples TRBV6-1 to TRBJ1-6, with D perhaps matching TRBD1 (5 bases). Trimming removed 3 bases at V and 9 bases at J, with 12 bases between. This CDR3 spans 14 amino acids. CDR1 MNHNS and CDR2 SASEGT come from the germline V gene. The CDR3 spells CASSETVFGSPLHF. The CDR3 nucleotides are TGTGCCAGCAGTGAGACAGTATTCGGTTCACCCCTCCACTTT.

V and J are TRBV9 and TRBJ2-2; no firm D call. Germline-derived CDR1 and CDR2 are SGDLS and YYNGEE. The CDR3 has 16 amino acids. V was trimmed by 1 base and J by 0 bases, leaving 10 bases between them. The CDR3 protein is CASSVSSTSNTGELFF. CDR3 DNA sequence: TGTGCCAGCAGCGTAAGCTCGACATCGAACACCGGGGAGCTGTTTTTT.

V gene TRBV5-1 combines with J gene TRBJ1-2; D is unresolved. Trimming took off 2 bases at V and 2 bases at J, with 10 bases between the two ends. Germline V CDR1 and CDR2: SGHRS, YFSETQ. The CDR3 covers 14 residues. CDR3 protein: CASSFIPGNYGYTF. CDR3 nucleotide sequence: TGCGCCAGCAGCTTCATCCCCGGCAACTATGGCTACACCTTC. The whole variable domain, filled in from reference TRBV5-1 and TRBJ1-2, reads KAGVTQTPRYLIKTRGQQVTLSCSPISGHRSVSWYQQTPGQGLQFLFEYFSETQRNKGNFPGRFSGRQFSNSRSEMNVSTLELGDSALYLCASSFIPGNYGYTFGSGTRLTVV.

The CDR3 loop reads CATSDSRRGWEQFF. DNA for the CDR3: TGTGCCACCAGTGACTCCCGACGCGGTTGGGAGCAGTTCTTC. This chain connects TRBV24-1 to TRBJ2-1; D is undetermined. The V gene's germline CDR1 is KGHDR and CDR2 SFDVKD. The CDR3 is 14 residues long. Trimming took 4 bases from V and 10 from J, leaving 16 bases between them.

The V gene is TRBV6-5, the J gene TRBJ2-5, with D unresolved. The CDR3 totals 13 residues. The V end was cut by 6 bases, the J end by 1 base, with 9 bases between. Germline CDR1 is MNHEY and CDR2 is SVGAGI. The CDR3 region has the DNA TGTGCCAGCAGATTGGCCGGCCAAGAGACCCAGTACTTC. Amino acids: CASRLAGQETQYF.

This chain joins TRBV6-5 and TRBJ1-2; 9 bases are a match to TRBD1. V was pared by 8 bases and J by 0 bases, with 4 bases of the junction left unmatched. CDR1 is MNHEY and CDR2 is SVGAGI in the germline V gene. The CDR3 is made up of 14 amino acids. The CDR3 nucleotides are TGTGCCAGCCGACGACAGGGGGCTAACTATGGCTACACCTTC. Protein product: CASRRQGANYGYTF.

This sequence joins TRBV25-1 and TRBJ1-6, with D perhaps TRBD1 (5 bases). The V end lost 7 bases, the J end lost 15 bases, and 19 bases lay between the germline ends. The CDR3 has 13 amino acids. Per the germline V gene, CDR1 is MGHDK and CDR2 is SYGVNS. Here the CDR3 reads CASTQGGKSSLHF. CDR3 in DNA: TGTGCCAGCACTCAGGGAGGTAAATCGAGCCTCCACTTT.

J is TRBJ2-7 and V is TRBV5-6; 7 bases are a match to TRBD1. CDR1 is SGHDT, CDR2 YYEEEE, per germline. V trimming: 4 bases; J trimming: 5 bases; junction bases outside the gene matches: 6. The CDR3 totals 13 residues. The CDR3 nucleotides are TGTGCCAGCAGCCTCGACAGGGCCCACGAGCAGTACGTC. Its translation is CASSLDRAHEQYV.

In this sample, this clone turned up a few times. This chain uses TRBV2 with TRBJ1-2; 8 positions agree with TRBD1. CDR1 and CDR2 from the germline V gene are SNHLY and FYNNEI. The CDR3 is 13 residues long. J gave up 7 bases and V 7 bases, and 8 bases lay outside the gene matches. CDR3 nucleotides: TGTGCCAGCACTATAGGACAGGGTCGTGGCTACACCTTC. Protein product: CASTIGQGRGYTF. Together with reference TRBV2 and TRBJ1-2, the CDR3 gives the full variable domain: EPEVTQTPSHQVTQMGQEVILRCVPISNHLYFYWYRQILGQKVEFLVSFYNNEISEKSEIFDDQFSVERPDGSNFTLKIRSTKLEDSAMYFCASTIGQGRGYTFGSGTRLTVV.

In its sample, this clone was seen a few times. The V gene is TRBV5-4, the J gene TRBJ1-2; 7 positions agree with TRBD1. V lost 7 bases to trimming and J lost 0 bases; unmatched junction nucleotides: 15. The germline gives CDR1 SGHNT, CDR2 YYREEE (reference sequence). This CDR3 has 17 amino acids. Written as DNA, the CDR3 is TGTGCCAGCTATTCCCTTCTTAGGGGGCCCTCTAACTATGGCTACACCTTC. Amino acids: CASYSLLRGPSNYGYTF.

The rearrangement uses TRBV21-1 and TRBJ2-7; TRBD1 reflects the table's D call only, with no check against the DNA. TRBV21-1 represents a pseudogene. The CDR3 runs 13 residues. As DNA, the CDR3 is TGTGCCAGCAGCAGTCTAGGGGTCTACGAGCAGTACGTC. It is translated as CASSSLGVYEQYV.

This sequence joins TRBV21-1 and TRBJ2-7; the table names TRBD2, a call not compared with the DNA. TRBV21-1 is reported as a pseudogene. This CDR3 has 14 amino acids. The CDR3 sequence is CASNLSRGRNEQYV. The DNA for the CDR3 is TGTGCCAGCAACTTGAGTCGAGGTCGGAACGAGCAGTACGTC.

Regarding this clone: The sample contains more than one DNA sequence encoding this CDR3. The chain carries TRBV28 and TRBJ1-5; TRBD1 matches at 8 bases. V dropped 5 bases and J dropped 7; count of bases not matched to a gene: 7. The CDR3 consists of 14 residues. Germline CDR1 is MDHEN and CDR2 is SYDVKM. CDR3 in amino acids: CASSSQGARQPQHF. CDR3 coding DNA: TGTGCCAGCAGTAGTCAGGGGGCGCGGCAGCCCCAGCATTTT. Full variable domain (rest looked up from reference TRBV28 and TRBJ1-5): DVKVTQSSRYLVKRTGEKVFLECVQDMDHENMFWYRQDPGLGLRLIYFSYDVKMKEKGDIPEGYSVSREKKERFSLILESASTNQTSMYLCASSSQGARQPQHFGDGTRLSIL.

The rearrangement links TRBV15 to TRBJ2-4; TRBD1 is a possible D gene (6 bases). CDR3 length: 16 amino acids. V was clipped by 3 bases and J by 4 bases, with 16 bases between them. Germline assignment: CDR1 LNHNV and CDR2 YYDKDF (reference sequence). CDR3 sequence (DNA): TGTGCCACCAGCAGCATTGCAGGGGTTTCAAAAAACATTCAGTACTTC. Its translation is CATSSIAGVSKNIQYF. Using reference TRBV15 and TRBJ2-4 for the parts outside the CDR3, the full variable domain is DAMVIQNPRYQVTQFGKPVTLSCSQTLNHNVMYWYQQKSSQAPKLLFHYYDKDFNNEADTPDNFQSRRPNTSFCFLDIRSPGLGDTAMYLCATSSIAGVSKNIQYFGAGTRLSVL.

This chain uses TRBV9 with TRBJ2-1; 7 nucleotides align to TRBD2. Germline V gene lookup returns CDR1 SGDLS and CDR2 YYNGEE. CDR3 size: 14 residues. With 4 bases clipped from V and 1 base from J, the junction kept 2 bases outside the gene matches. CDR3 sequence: CASSLGGSYNEQFF. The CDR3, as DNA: TGTGCCAGCAGCCTGGGGGGGTCCTACAATGAGCAGTTCTTC.

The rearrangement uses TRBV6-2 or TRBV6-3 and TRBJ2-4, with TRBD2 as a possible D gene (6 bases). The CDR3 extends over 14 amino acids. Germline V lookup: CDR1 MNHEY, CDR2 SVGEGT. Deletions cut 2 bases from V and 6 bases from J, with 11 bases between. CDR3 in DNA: TGTGCCAGCAGTTACCCGGGAGTGGGAAACATTCAGTACTTC. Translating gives CASSYPGVGNIQYF.

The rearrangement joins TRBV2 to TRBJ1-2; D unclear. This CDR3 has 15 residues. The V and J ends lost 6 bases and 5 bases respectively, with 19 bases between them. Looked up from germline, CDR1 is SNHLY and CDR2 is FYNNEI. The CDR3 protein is CASRQSGSLGYGYTF. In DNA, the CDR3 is TGTGCCAGCAGACAATCTGGCAGCCTGGGGTATGGCTACACCTTC.

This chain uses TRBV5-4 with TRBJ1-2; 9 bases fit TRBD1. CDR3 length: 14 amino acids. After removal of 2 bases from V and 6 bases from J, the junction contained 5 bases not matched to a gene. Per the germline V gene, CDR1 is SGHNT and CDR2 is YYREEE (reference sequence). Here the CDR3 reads CASSLNRGQDGYTF. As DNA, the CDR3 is TGTGCCAGCAGCTTAAACAGGGGGCAAGATGGCTACACCTTC.

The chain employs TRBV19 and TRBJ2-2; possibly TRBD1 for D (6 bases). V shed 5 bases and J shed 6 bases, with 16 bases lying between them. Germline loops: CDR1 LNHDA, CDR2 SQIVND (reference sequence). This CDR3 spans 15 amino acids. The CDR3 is CASSPILSGAGELFF. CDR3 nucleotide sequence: TGTGCCAGTAGTCCCATTTTATCAGGGGCCGGGGAGCTGTTTTTT.

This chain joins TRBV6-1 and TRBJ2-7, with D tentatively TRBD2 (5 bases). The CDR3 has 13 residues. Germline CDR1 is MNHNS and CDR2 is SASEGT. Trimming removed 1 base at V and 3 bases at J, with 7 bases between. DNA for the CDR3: TGTGCCAGCAGTGAAGTTCGGGACTACGAGCAGTACGTC. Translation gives CASSEVRDYEQYV.

The CDR3, as DNA: TGTGCCAGCAGCGGACTCCACCGGGATACGCAGTATTTT. Protein: CASSGLHRDTQYF. The gene calls are TRBV12-3 or TRBV12-4 and TRBJ2-3, with a weak D call TRBD2 (5 bases). V lost 6 bases, J lost 6 bases, and 13 bases lay in between. The CDR3 loop spans 13 amino acids.

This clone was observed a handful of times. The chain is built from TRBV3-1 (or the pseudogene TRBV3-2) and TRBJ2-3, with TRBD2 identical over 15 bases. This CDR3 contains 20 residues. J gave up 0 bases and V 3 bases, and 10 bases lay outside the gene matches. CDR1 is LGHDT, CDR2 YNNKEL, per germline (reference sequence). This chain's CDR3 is CASSHYRTSGGASSTDTQYF. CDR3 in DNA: TGTGCCAGCAGCCACTATAGGACTAGCGGGGGGGCCTCGAGCACAGATACGCAGTATTTT.